Below are 23 T cell receptor beta chains sequenced from a single sample in a study of blood T cell repertoires in COVID-19 (dated by TCRdb to 2018 to 2021). Preparation of the library involved the immunoSEQ multiplex PCR assay. Imported from immuneACCESS, the table was reduced by TCRdb to in-frame sequences with V and J called. These copies leave out some clones; in studies compared against another copy, an unresolved V gene accounts for under half, and the cause of the remainder is not known. The sample includes around 180,000 clones, with 65% to 80% observed a single time. The ten largest make up around a sixth of the sample. Sequenced input: PBMCs or T cells enriched from blood (not recorded which). These receptors were obtained from a woman between 45 and 60 years old with acute COVID-19.

The genes are TRBV4-1 and TRBJ1-2; no clear D gene. Germline loops: CDR1 MGHRA, CDR2 YSYEKL. This CDR3 comprises 13 residues. Trimming took 4 bases from V and 4 from J, leaving 10 bases between them. The CDR3 loop is CASSPGGVYGYTF. DNA of the CDR3: TGCGCCAGCAGCCCGGGCGGGGTCTATGGCTACACCTTC.

CDR3 region: CASGSPSARGRNQPQHF. DNA of the CDR3: TGTGCTAGTGGTTCTCCGTCGGCACGGGGAAGAAATCAGCCCCAGCATTTT. This sequence joins TRBV12-5 and TRBJ1-5; D is uncertain. Germline CDR1 and CDR2: LGHNT and FRNRAP. Deletions cut 4 bases from V and 4 bases from J, with 20 bases between. The CDR3 contains 17 residues. Supplemented by reference TRBV12-5 and TRBJ1-5, the full variable domain reads DARVTQTPRHKVTEMGQEVTMRCQPILGHNTVFWYRQTMMQGLELLAYFRNRAPLDDSGMPKDRFSAEMPDATLATLKIQPSEPRDSAVYFCASGSPSARGRNQPQHFGDGTRLSIL.

This clone was seen just once. The chain joins TRBV5-1 to TRBJ1-1; 8 bases are a match to TRBD1. Germline V gene data show CDR1 as SGHRS and CDR2 as YFSETQ. Germline trimming cut 4 bases from V and 5 bases from J; bases unmatched to any gene: 4. There are 13 residues in the CDR3. CDR3 in amino acids: CASSRGQGTEAFF. DNA of the CDR3: TGCGCCAGCAGCAGAGGACAGGGTACTGAAGCTTTCTTT.

The rearrangement joins TRBV6-2 or TRBV6-3 to TRBJ2-7; TRBD1 matches 7 bases. The CDR3 loop spans 14 amino acids. With V trimmed by 4 bases and J by 6 bases, 9 bases remained unmatched. Germline loops: CDR1 MNHEY, CDR2 SVGEGT. The DNA for the CDR3 is TGTGCCAGCAGTTTAGGCGACAGGGAACGCGAGCAGTACGTC. Its translation: CASSLGDREREQYV.

This clone was seen a few times. The rearrangement links TRBV30 to TRBJ1-6; 10 bases match TRBD1. The CDR3 runs 15 residues. CDR1 and CDR2 from the germline V gene are GTSNPN and SVGIG (reference sequence). The trim removed 3 bases at V and 10 bases at J, leaving 9 bases unmatched. In DNA form, the CDR3 reads TGTGCCTGGAGAGACCGGGACAGGGGAACGTCACCCCTCCACTTT. Translated: CAWRDRDRGTSPLHF. Together with reference TRBV30 and TRBJ1-6, the CDR3 gives the full variable domain: SQTIHQWPATLVQPVGSPLSLECTVEGTSNPNLYWYRQAAGRGLQLLFYSVGIGQISSEVPQNLSASRPQDRQFILSSKKLLLSDSGFYLCAWRDRDRGTSPLHFGNGTRLTVT.

This sequence joins TRBV18 and TRBJ1-1; no firm D call. With 3 bases removed from V and 5 bases from J, the gap between germline ends came to 10 bases. The CDR3 runs 13 residues. Looked up from germline, CDR1 is KGHSH and CDR2 is LQKENI. CDR3 residues: CASSPPQRTEAFF. In DNA form, the CDR3 reads TGTGCCAGCTCACCGCCGCAGAGGACTGAAGCTTTCTTT. The whole variable domain, filled in from reference TRBV18 and TRBJ1-1, reads NAGVMQNPRHLVRRRGQEARLRCSPMKGHSHVYWYRQLPEEGLKFMVYLQKENIIDESGMPKERFSAEFPKEGPSILRIQQVVRGDSAAYFCASSPPQRTEAFFGQGTRLTVV.

In its sample, this clone was seen a few times. This sequence joins TRBV7-2 and TRBJ1-2; possibly TRBD1 for D (5 bases). The V end lost 4 bases, the J end lost 2 bases, and 11 bases lay between the germline ends. Germline V gene sequence: CDR1 SGHTA, CDR2 FQGNSA. The CDR3 covers 14 residues. The CDR3, as DNA: TGTGCCAGCAGCTCCACGACAGCCAACTATGGCTACACCTTC. It codes for CASSSTTANYGYTF.

This chain's CDR3 is CASSLGGRGITNTGELFF. CDR3 bases: TGTGCCAGCAGCCTGGGGGGGCGGGGGATAACGAACACCGGGGAGCTGTTTTTT. The chain recombines TRBV2 with TRBJ2-2; tentatively, D is TRBD2 (7 bases). CDR3 length: 18 residues. V was cut by 6 bases and J by 0 bases, with 20 bases left in between. Germline CDR1 and CDR2: SNHLY and FYNNEI. The variable domain in full, with the rest retrieved from reference TRBV2 and TRBJ2-2, is EPEVTQTPSHQVTQMGQEVILRCVPISNHLYFYWYRQILGQKVEFLVSFYNNEISEKSEIFDDQFSVERPDGSNFTLKIRSTKLEDSAMYFCASSLGGRGITNTGELFFGEGSRLTVL.

This rearrangement joins TRBV5-1 to TRBJ2-1; the D gene is possibly TRBD2 (5 bases). CDR1 is SGHRS and CDR2 is YFSETQ in the germline V gene. CDR3 length: 16 amino acids. V lost 4 bases and J 6 bases, leaving 20 bases between the germline ends. CDR3 sequence reads: CASSPSGSTGGNEQFF. CDR3 DNA: TGCGCCAGCAGCCCTTCGGGAAGTACGGGTGGCAATGAGCAGTTCTTC.

This chain links TRBV12-3 or TRBV12-4 with TRBJ1-1, with D possibly being TRBD1 (6 bases). V lost 6 bases, J lost 2 bases, and 7 bases lay in between. The CDR3 sequence is 12 residues long. CDR3 coding DNA: TGTGCCAGCAGGGACAGAAACACTGAAGCTTTCTTT. Amino acids: CASRDRNTEAFF.

The chain couples TRBV6-5 to TRBJ2-2, with D uncertain. Trimming took 7 bases from V and 0 from J, leaving 12 bases between them. Germline-derived CDR1 and CDR2 are MNHEY and SVGAGI. CDR3 length: 15 amino acids. This CDR3 is CASTLSQTNTGELFF. CDR3 nucleotides: TGTGCCAGCACCCTGTCACAGACGAACACCGGGGAGCTGTTTTTT.

This sequence joins TRBV5-1 and TRBJ1-2; weak D call: TRBD1 (6 bases). V lost 2 bases and J 3 bases, leaving 11 bases between the germline ends. The CDR3 runs 14 residues. From germline, CDR1 is SGHRS and CDR2 YFSETQ. CDR3 in amino acids: CASSFTGSDYGYTF. For the CDR3, the DNA is TGCGCCAGCAGCTTCACAGGGAGTGACTATGGCTACACCTTC.

This clone was seen a few times. A read error may account for a junction end that differs from germline. The rearrangement joins TRBV7-9 to TRBJ1-1, with TRBD1 as a possible D gene (5 bases). CDR3 length: 13 amino acids. Germline V gives CDR1 SEHNR, CDR2 FQNEAQ (reference sequence). The DNA for the CDR3 is TGTGCCAGCAACGTGCGGGGGAACTCTGAAGCTTTCTTT. Protein product: CASNVRGNSEAFF.

V gene TRBV7-2 combines with J gene TRBJ2-1, with 12 bases matching TRBD2. The germline V gene encodes CDR1 SGHTA and CDR2 FQGNSA. Unmatched junction bases numbered 10, after V lost 0 bases and J lost 1 base. This CDR3 is 20 amino acids long. This CDR3 is CASSLARNVGTSGSYNEQFF. CDR3 DNA sequence: TGTGCCAGCAGCTTAGCGCGCAATGTTGGGACTAGCGGGTCCTACAATGAGCAGTTCTTC.

Ten or more counts support this clone. The identical CDR3 is also encoded by other nucleotide sequences in the sample. The rearrangement joins TRBV7-2 to TRBJ2-5; TRBD1 aligns across 10 bases. Trimming took 5 bases from V and 4 from J; bases not matched to a gene: 4. Germline CDR1 is SGHTA and CDR2 is FQGNSA. The CDR3 has 14 residues. This chain's CDR3 is CASSRDRGGETQYF. CDR3 nucleotide sequence: TGTGCCAGCAGCCGGGACAGGGGAGGAGAGACCCAGTACTTC.

This rearrangement joins TRBV6-5 to TRBJ1-2; D uncertain. From germline, CDR1 is MNHEY and CDR2 SVGAGI. CDR3 length equals 12 residues. V dropped 2 bases and J dropped 8 bases, with 9 bases sitting between them. The CDR3 sequence is CASSYGGIGYTF. CDR3 DNA sequence: TGTGCCAGCAGTTACGGCGGGATAGGCTACACCTTC.

This clone was counted once. V gene TRBV9 combines with J gene TRBJ2-1, with 9 bases aligning to TRBD2. The CDR3 runs 16 residues. V was clipped by 3 bases and J by 4 bases; unmatched bases: 8. Germline CDR1 SGDLS, CDR2 YYNGEE. CDR3 residues: CASSARGGGEYNEQFF. In nucleotides, the CDR3 is TGTGCCAGCAGCGCCCGGGGCGGGGGGGAGTACAATGAGCAGTTCTTC.

The chain joins TRBV7-2 to TRBJ1-5; D unclear. Germline-derived CDR1 and CDR2 are SGHTA and FQGNSA. The CDR3 has 12 amino acids. V was shortened by 1 base and J by 6 bases, with 4 bases between the two germline ends. The DNA of the CDR3 is TGTGCCAGCAGCTTAGACTTTCAGCCCCAGCATTTT. This translates into CASSLDFQPQHF.

V is TRBV5-1 and J is TRBJ1-5, with D perhaps matching TRBD1 (6 bases). Trimming shortened V by 1 base and J by 5 bases, and 13 bases separated the two germline ends. The CDR3 length is 15 residues. CDR1 is SGHRS and CDR2 is YFSETQ in the germline V gene. This CDR3 reads CASSLSGGPDQPQHF. As DNA, the CDR3 is TGCGCCAGCAGCTTGAGTGGGGGCCCTGATCAGCCCCAGCATTTT.

J is TRBJ2-1 and V is TRBV29-1, with D perhaps matching TRBD1 (5 bases). V was clipped by 1 base and J by 4 bases, with 14 bases between them. The CDR3 extends over 15 amino acids. The V gene's germline CDR1 is SQVTM and CDR2 ANQGSEA. The CDR3 reads CSVEAATAEYNEQFF. The CDR3 coding sequence is TGCAGCGTTGAAGCGGCGACAGCAGAATACAATGAGCAGTTCTTC.

This chain uses TRBV14 with TRBJ2-3; maybe TRBD1 (5 bases). Deletions cut 4 bases from V and 0 bases from J, with 17 bases between. CDR1 SGHDN and CDR2 FVKESK come from the germline V gene. This CDR3 has 17 amino acids. The CDR3 sequence: CASSPNLGAFSTDTQYF. The CDR3 nucleotides read TGTGCCAGCAGCCCAAACCTTGGGGCTTTTAGCACAGATACGCAGTATTTT.

V and J are TRBV20-1 and TRBJ2-2; D gene unclear. The CDR3 contains 11 residues. Germline V gene lookup returns CDR1 DFQATT and CDR2 SNEGSKA (reference sequence). The V end lost 3 bases, the J end lost 6 bases, and 5 bases lay between the germline ends. The CDR3 DNA sequence: TGCAGTGCTAGCTCGGCCGGGGAGCTGTTTTTT. Translating it yields CSASSAGELFF.

The rearrangement uses TRBV6-5 and TRBJ2-1, with TRBD2 identical over 13 bases. The J segment lost 7 bases and the V segment lost 0 bases, leaving 3 bases of the junction unmatched. This CDR3 is 16 amino acids long. Germline CDR1 reads MNHEY; CDR2 reads SVGAGI. The CDR3 loop is CASSYSTSGGQNEQFF. Here the CDR3 DNA reads TGTGCCAGCAGTTACTCGACTAGCGGGGGGCAGAATGAGCAGTTCTTC.